The rows below give T cell receptor beta chains drawn from one sample of a study of blood T cell repertoires in COVID-19. The method was immunoSEQ multiplex PCR; TCRdb's version includes in-frame clones alone and lacks a portion of them. The sample shows some 270,000 clones, 86% of them seen only once. Source material: peripheral blood. The receptors stem from a woman older than 75 with COVID-19, enrolled during active disease. CDR3s include the opening cysteine and the closing phenylalanine or tryptophan. A D gene is named only where the DNA matches it firmly. Size is stated for part of the rows, as once, few or many counts, or as a class when the clone is expanded.

-,TRBV3-1/TRBV3-2,-,TRBJ1-2,CASSRGYGYTF,TGTGCCAGCAGCCGAGGATATGGCTACACCTTC
-,TRBV27,-,TRBJ1-4,CASSEATNEKLFF,TGTGCCAGCAGTGAGGCAACTAATGAAAAACTGTTTTTT
TRBD1,TRBV7-6,-,TRBJ1-3,CASSISGTASGNTIYF,TGTGCCAGCAGCATAAGTGGGACAGCCTCTGGAAACACCATATATTTT
-,TRBV11-2,once,TRBJ2-3,CASSQTGIWTDTQYF,TGTGCCAGCAGCCAAACAGGTATTTGGACAGATACGCAGTATTTT
TRBD1,TRBV9,-,TRBJ1-6,CASSVSGQSSYNSPLHF,TGTGCCAGCAGCGTATCGGGACAGAGCTCCTATAATTCACCCCTCCACTTT
-,TRBV6-5,-,TRBJ1-2,CASSSPGGGYTF,TGTGCCAGCAGTTCCCCGGGGGGAGGCTACACCTTC
-,TRBV12-3/TRBV12-4,-,TRBJ2-7,CASSQFRPYEQYF,TGTGCCAGCAGCCAGTTCAGGCCCTACGAGCAGTACTTC
-,TRBV5-1,-,TRBJ2-5,CASIFTSEETQYF,TGCGCCAGCATTTTTACAAGCGAAGAGACCCAGTACTTC
-,TRBV28,-,TRBJ1-3,CASSLWAAGAGNTIYF,TGTGCCAGCAGTTTATGGGCCGCAGGGGCTGGAAACACCATATATTTT
-,TRBV15,-,TRBJ2-7,CATSRSYEQYF,TGTGCCACCAGCAGGTCATACGAGCAGTACTTC
-,TRBV7-9,once,TRBJ2-5,CASSEGGLMYQETQYF,TGTGCCAGCAGCGAAGGCGGGCTTATGTACCAAGAGACCCAGTACTTC
-,TRBV9,-,TRBJ1-2,CASSANYGYTF,TGTGCCAGCAGCGCGAACTATGGCTACACCTTC
TRBD1,TRBV7-2,-,TRBJ2-2,CASRQTGVLNTGELFF,TGTGCCAGCAGGCAGACAGGGGTGTTGAACACCGGGGAGCTGTTTTTT
-,TRBV28,once,TRBJ1-1,CASSILNRIRPMNTEAFF,TGTGCCAGCAGTATCCTGAACAGGATCCGACCCATGAACACTGAAGCTTTCTTT
-,TRBV5-6,-,TRBJ2-1,CASSFDYEIYNEQFF,TGTGCCAGCAGCTTTGACTACGAAATCTACAATGAGCAGTTCTTC
TRBD1,TRBV5-1,-,TRBJ1-2,CASSWRDSNYGYTF,TGCGCCAGCAGCTGGAGGGACAGTAACTATGGCTACACCTTC
-,TRBV18,-,TRBJ2-7,CASSLGQWADAYEQYF,TGTGCCAGCTCACTGGGTCAGTGGGCAGATGCCTACGAGCAGTACTTC
-,TRBV28,few,TRBJ2-2,CASSLRGLRMNTGELFF,TGTGCCAGCAGTTTACGCGGGCTGAGGATGAACACCGGGGAGCTGTTTTTT
TRBD1,TRBV2,-,TRBJ1-1,CASSEQGATEAFF,TGTGCCAGCAGTGAGCAGGGGGCCACTGAAGCTTTCTTT
-,TRBV4-1,-,TRBJ2-7,CASSQAYTDSYEQYF,TGCGCCAGCAGCCAAGCCTACACAGACAGCTACGAGCAGTACTTC
-,TRBV6-5,-,TRBJ1-1,CASSPNRYTEAFF,TGTGCCAGCAGTCCTAACAGATACACTGAAGCTTTCTTT
TRBD1,TRBV9,-,TRBJ1-3,CASSVTGELGNTIYF,TGTGCCAGCAGCGTCACAGGGGAATTGGGAAACACCATATATTTT
-,TRBV4-3,-,TRBJ1-6,CASSQGYPSSPLHF,TGCGCCAGCAGCCAAGGGTACCCTAGTTCACCCCTCCACTTT
TRBD1,TRBV11-2,-,TRBJ2-5,CASSRDRVYETQYF,TGTGCCAGCAGCAGAGACAGGGTCTATGAGACCCAGTACTTC
-,TRBV10-3,-,TRBJ1-1,CAITIEGMNTEAFF,TGTGCCATTACGATTGAGGGTATGAACACTGAAGCTTTCTTT
TRBD2,TRBV27,-,TRBJ2-1,CASSYRLAATNEQFF,TGTGCCAGCAGTTATCGACTAGCGGCGACCAATGAGCAGTTCTTC
-,TRBV15,-,TRBJ1-1,CATSTDTDTEAFF,TGTGCCACCAGCACGGACACCGACACTGAAGCTTTCTTT
-,TRBV5-1,-,TRBJ2-5,CASSASLAIQETQYF,TGCGCCAGCAGCGCCAGCCTAGCGATCCAAGAGACCCAGTACTTC
-,TRBV5-4,few,TRBJ1-2,CASSLVFGFGGDTGYTF,TGTGCCAGCAGCTTGGTATTTGGATTTGGGGGCGATACGGGCTACACCTTC
-,TRBV5-4,-,TRBJ1-6,CASRLKGGNNSPLHF,TGTGCCAGCAGGCTGAAAGGGGGAAATAATTCACCCCTCCACTTT
TRBD1,TRBV3-1/TRBV3-2,-,TRBJ1-4,CASSPSDRGRSRGEKLFF,TGTGCCAGCAGCCCCTCGGACAGGGGGCGCTCACGTGGTGAAAAACTGTTTTTT
TRBD2,TRBV3-1/TRBV3-2,-,TRBJ2-5,CASILTSGGGETQYF,TGTGCCAGCATCCTGACTAGCGGGGGTGGAGAGACCCAGTACTTC
-,TRBV5-1,-,TRBJ1-2,CASSSSGQVLGYTF,TGCGCCAGCAGCTCCTCAGGACAAGTTCTCGGCTACACCTTC
TRBD1,TRBV18,-,TRBJ2-5,CASSYGQGIMETQYF,TGTGCCAGCTCATATGGACAGGGGATAATGGAGACCCAGTACTTC
-,TRBV7-3,-,TRBJ1-1,CASSPQASGSEAFF,TGTGCCAGCAGCCCCCAAGCTTCTGGTAGTGAAGCTTTCTTT
-,TRBV5-1,-,TRBJ1-3,CASSFTSGQFGNTIYF,TGCGCCAGCAGCTTTACCTCCGGACAGTTTGGAAACACCATATATTTT
TRBD1,TRBV6-2/TRBV6-3,-,TRBJ1-2,CASSYSGTGETYGYTF,TGTGCCAGCAGTTACTCCGGGACAGGGGAGACCTATGGCTACACCTTC
-,TRBV16,-,TRBJ2-3,CASSPRWTDTQYF,TGTGCCAGCAGCCCCAGGTGGACAGATACGCAGTATTTT
-,TRBV20-1,-,TRBJ1-5,CSASQGFNQPQHF,TGCAGTGCTAGTCAGGGGTTCAATCAGCCCCAGCATTTT
-,TRBV19,-,TRBJ1-1,CASNDRYLGAFF,TGTGCCAGTAACGACAGGTATCTTGGAGCTTTCTTT
TRBD1,TRBV7-3,once,TRBJ1-6,CARTGQGKFDSPLHF,TGTGCCAGGACCGGACAGGGGAAATTTGATTCACCCCTCCACTTT
TRBD1,TRBV3-1/TRBV3-2,-,TRBJ1-6,CASSQGTGYNSPLHF,TGTGCCAGCAGCCAAGGGACAGGGTATAATTCACCCCTCCACTTT
TRBD2,TRBV7-2,-,TRBJ2-1,CACGGMTYNEQFF,TGTGCCTGCGGGGGAATGACCTACAATGAGCAGTTCTTC
TRBD2,TRBV27,few,TRBJ2-1,CASKPSGELYNEQFF,TGTGCCAGCAAGCCTAGCGGGGAGCTCTACAATGAGCAGTTCTTC
TRBD1,TRBV6-5,few,TRBJ1-5,CASIATGGNQPQHF,TGTGCCAGCATTGCCACAGGGGGCAATCAGCCCCAGCATTTT
-,TRBV7-9,-,TRBJ1-5,CASSLYRGAQEPQHF,TGTGCCAGCAGCTTATATCGGGGAGCTCAGGAGCCCCAGCATTTT
-,TRBV2,-,TRBJ2-3,CASRQGDTQYF,TGTGCCAGCAGACAGGGAGATACGCAGTATTTT
TRBD1,TRBV7-3,-,TRBJ1-2,CASSQTGDTGYTF,TGTGCCAGCAGCCAGACAGGGGATACTGGCTACACCTTC
TRBD1,TRBV11-1,-,TRBJ2-2,CASSPGQGGTGELFF,TGTGCCAGCAGCCCGGGACAGGGAGGCACCGGGGAGCTGTTTTTT
TRBD1,TRBV7-2,-,TRBJ1-2,CATSNRGYGYTF,TGTGCCACGTCGAACAGGGGCTATGGCTACACCTTC
TRBD1,TRBV28,-,TRBJ1-1,CASITGGIGNTEAFF,TGTGCCAGCATTACAGGGGGCATCGGGAACACTGAAGCTTTCTTT
-,TRBV11-2,-,TRBJ1-1,CASSLTGVGVENTEAFF,TGTGCCAGCAGCTTAACGGGAGTTGGTGTTGAGAACACTGAAGCTTTCTTT
TRBD1,TRBV5-1,-,TRBJ1-1,CASCRDRDTEAFF,TGCGCCAGCTGCCGGGACAGGGACACTGAAGCTTTCTTT